Described below is a single TCR beta chain sequence and its context. These data are taken from a study of blood T cell repertoires in COVID-19. Study information: The analysed material was cDNA or gDNA that came from T cells, B-cell-depleted T cells, or PBMCs.

Per the authors' pipeline: Estimated nucleated cell counts came from reference gene primer amplification. Data came from immunoSEQ multiplex PCR; TCRdb stores just in-frame clones and leaves some out. Clone size and the V and J calls come from that table; the DNA yielded D and trimming. The table lists 310,000 or so clones, about 83% of them singletons. The germline V and J ends were trimmed by 3 bases and 5 bases, with 10 bases remaining between them. The CDR3 is 12 amino acids. Looked up from germline, CDR1 is GTSNPN and CDR2 is SVGIG (reference sequence). The age range of participants was 18 to 89 years, with residence in about 25 US areas. Cohort placement rested on clinical history that participants reported themselves.

Sequencing used PBMCs or T cells enriched from blood (not recorded which). V and J are TRBV30 and TRBJ2-5; perhaps TRBD1 as D (5 bases). The clonotype was recovered from a woman between 35 and 50 years old who had recovered from COVID-19. The CDR3 sequence is CAWSLRVETQYF. DNA of the CDR3: TGTGCCTGGAGCCTCAGGGTCGAGACCCAGTACTTC.